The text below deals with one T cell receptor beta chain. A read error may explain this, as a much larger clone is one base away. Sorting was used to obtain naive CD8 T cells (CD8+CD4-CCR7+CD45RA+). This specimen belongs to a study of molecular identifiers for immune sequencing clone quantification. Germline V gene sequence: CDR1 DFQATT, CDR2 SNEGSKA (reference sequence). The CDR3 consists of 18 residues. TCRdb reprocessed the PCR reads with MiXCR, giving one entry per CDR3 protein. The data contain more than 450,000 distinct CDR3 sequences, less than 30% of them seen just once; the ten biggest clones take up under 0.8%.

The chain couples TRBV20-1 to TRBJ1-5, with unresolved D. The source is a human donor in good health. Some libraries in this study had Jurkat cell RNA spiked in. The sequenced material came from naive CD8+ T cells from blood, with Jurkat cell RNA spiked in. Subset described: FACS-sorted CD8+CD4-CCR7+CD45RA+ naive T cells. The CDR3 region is CSARDRGPIRGSNPPQHF. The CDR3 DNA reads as TGCAGTGCTAGAGATCGCGGCCCTATCCGGGGTAGCAATCCGCCCCAGCATTTT.